These 24 T cell receptor beta chains came from one sample sequenced in a study of T cells in Graves' hyperthyroidism and ophthalmopathy. Template material for amplifying TCR beta CDR3 regions consisted of RNA transcripts. The study used the HTBI primer set for a first-round RT-PCR of the TCR CDR3. TCRdb called the multiplex PCR reads again in MiXCR, with one record for every CDR3 protein. The sample has about 400,000 distinct CDR3 sequences; about an eighth are singletons. The sample taken for sequencing was blood. Every receptor here comes from a man aged 50 to 60 with Graves' ophthalmopathy.

The rearrangement joins TRBV18 to TRBJ1-3; D remains ambiguous. The CDR3 length is 16 residues. The germline V and J ends were trimmed by 4 bases and 4 bases, with 17 bases remaining between them. Germline-derived CDR1 and CDR2 are KGHSH and LQKENI. CDR3 amino acids: CASSLSDPQVGNTIYF. The CDR3 bases are TGTGCCAGCTCACTATCGGACCCCCAAGTCGGAAACACCATATATTTT.

This clonotype was observed at least ten times. The rearrangement uses TRBV10-3 and TRBJ1-2, with TRBD1 identical over 7 bases. V shed 3 bases, J shed 4 bases, and the junction held 2 bases outside the gene matches. The CDR3 has 13 amino acids. Germline-derived CDR1 and CDR2 are ENHRY and SYGVKD. This CDR3 is CAISERDSYGYTF. Written as DNA, the CDR3 is TGTGCCATCAGTGAACGGGACAGCTATGGCTACACCTTC.

In its sample, this clonotype was seen many times. V usage is TRBV5-8 and J usage is TRBJ1-2, with 10 bases matching TRBD1. This CDR3 has 14 amino acids. CDR1 and CDR2 (germline): SGHTS, YDEGEE. Trimming removed 4 bases from V and 5 bases from J; junction bases left unmatched: 5. CDR3 bases: TGTGCCAGCAGCCACCGGGACAGGGGATATGGCTACACCTTC. Protein product: CASSHRDRGYGYTF.

This clonotype has just a few counts. The J gene is TRBJ1-6, the V gene TRBV20-1; a possible D gene is TRBD1 (6 bases). Germline V gives CDR1 DFQATT, CDR2 SNEGSKA (reference sequence). This CDR3 has 14 amino acids. Trimming cost V 1 base and J 4 bases, with 8 bases left between them. CDR3 sequence (DNA): TGCAGTGCTAGAGCGGGGGCATATAATTCACCCCTCCACTTT. Translation gives CSARAGAYNSPLHF.

The V and J genes are TRBV29-1 and TRBJ1-1; TRBD1 matches 8 bases. CDR3 size: 11 residues. J was trimmed by 8 bases and V by 7 bases; bases with no gene match: 6. CDR1 SQVTM and CDR2 ANQGSEA come from the germline V gene. CDR3: CSAGQGEEAFF. Written as DNA, the CDR3 is TGCAGCGCAGGACAGGGTGAGGAAGCTTTCTTT.

In this sample, this clonotype turned up many times. The chain combines TRBV20-1 with TRBJ2-1, with D maybe TRBD2 (6 bases). V lost 0 bases to trimming and J lost 4 bases, with 16 bases between them. CDR1 and CDR2 (germline): DFQATT, SNEGSKA (reference sequence). The CDR3 has 16 amino acids. CDR3 DNA sequence: TGCAGTGCTAGAGATCGGCTGCGGGGATCGTACAATGAGCAGTTCTTC. The encoded protein is CSARDRLRGSYNEQFF.

V is TRBV12-3 or TRBV12-4 and J is TRBJ1-5; 8 bases match TRBD1. This CDR3 is 16 amino acids long. V shed 2 bases and J 6 bases; nucleotides not matched to a gene: 9. The CDR3 reads CASSLSGRGRGQPQHF. CDR3 DNA: TGTGCCAGCAGTTTAAGTGGCAGGGGGCGAGGTCAGCCCCAGCATTTT.

There are many counts of this clonotype. The chain carries TRBV12-3 or TRBV12-4 and TRBJ2-5; the D gene is possibly TRBD1 (6 bases). This CDR3 spans 12 amino acids. Between the trimmed V and J ends, which lost 6 bases and 8 bases, there was a span of 13 bases. The CDR3 is CASRQGLVTQYF. CDR3 coding DNA: TGTGCCAGCAGACAGGGATTGGTTACCCAGTACTTC.

The chain recombines TRBV28 with TRBJ2-2, with TRBD2 matching over 9 bases. The germline CDR1 and CDR2 sequences are MDHEN and SYDVKM. CDR3 length equals 15 residues. The junction had 7 bases not matched to a gene; V was cut back by 10 bases and J by 1 base. In nucleotides, the CDR3 is TGTGCCACCACGGCGGGAGGGCTGAACACCGGGGAGCTGTTTTTT. It codes for CATTAGGLNTGELFF.

This clonotype has a count of ten or more. The V call is TRBV20-1, the J call TRBJ2-5, with a tentative D call TRBD2 (5 bases). Trimming pared 3 bases from V and 0 bases from J, leaving 11 bases between. From germline, CDR1 is DFQATT and CDR2 SNEGSKA (reference sequence). CDR3 length equals 14 residues. CDR3 DNA: TGCAGTGCTAGTTACACGGGGTACCAAGAGACCCAGTACTTC. This encodes CSASYTGYQETQYF.

In its sample, this clonotype was seen many times. V and J are TRBV20-1 and TRBJ2-7; perhaps TRBD2 as D (6 bases). In germline, CDR1 is DFQATT, CDR2 SNEGSKA (reference sequence). V lost 4 bases and J 6 bases, leaving 25 bases between the germline ends. The CDR3 is 16 amino acids. The DNA of the CDR3 is TGCAGTGCTAAAGGGGCAGGGCCAAGTCCGGGGGTCGAGCAGTACTTC. This translates into CSAKGAGPSPGVEQYF.

The chain recombines TRBV28 with TRBJ2-3, with TRBD2 matching over 9 bases. Germline lookup yields CDR1 MDHEN and CDR2 SYDVKM. The CDR3 is 14 residues long. V dropped 7 bases and J dropped 1; count of bases not matched to a gene: 3. CDR3 residues: CASKAGGGTDTQYF. The CDR3 coding sequence is TGTGCCAGCAAGGCGGGAGGGGGCACAGATACGCAGTATTTT.

The chain joins TRBV11-3 to TRBJ2-6; D remains unclear. The V and J ends lost 5 bases and 0 bases respectively, with 8 bases between them. The CDR3 runs 15 residues. Germline CDR1 SGHNT, CDR2 YENEEA. CDR3 sequence reads: CASSRQVSGANVLTF. DNA for the CDR3: TGTGCCAGCAGCCGACAAGTCTCTGGGGCCAACGTCCTGACTTTC.

Note on this clonotype: A read error may be the cause here, since a much bigger clone is one base away. The chain couples TRBV20-1 to TRBJ2-1; weak D call: TRBD2 (7 bases). Germline CDR1 reads DFQATT; CDR2 reads SNEGSKA (reference sequence). The CDR3 spans 16 residues. CDR3 region: CSARDLIGGLYNEQSF. The DNA for the CDR3 is TGCAGTGCTAGAGATCTAATAGGGGGACTATACAATGAGCAGTCCTTC.

This clonotype showed up many times. This chain connects TRBV11-2 to TRBJ2-7; 9 positions match TRBD2. The CDR3 loop spans 14 amino acids. The germline V gene has CDR1 SGHAT and CDR2 FQNNGV. V lost 4 bases, J lost 4 bases, and 5 bases stayed unmatched. CDR3 coding DNA: TGTGCCAGCAGCTACGGTAGCGGGGGTTACGAGCAGTACTTC. This encodes CASSYGSGGYEQYF.

This clonotype was seen a few times. The rearrangement joins TRBV12-3 or TRBV12-4 to TRBJ2-1, with 10 bases aligning to TRBD2. V dropped 3 bases and J dropped 6; count of bases not matched to a gene: 2. The CDR3 covers 14 residues. The CDR3 DNA reads as TGTGCCAGCAGTTTTACTAGCGGGACCAATGAGCAGTTCTTC. Encoded protein: CASSFTSGTNEQFF.

This clonotype was recorded many times. The chain recombines TRBV5-8 with TRBJ2-1, with 8 nucleotides matching TRBD1. The CDR3 runs 15 residues. Germline CDR1 is SGHTS and CDR2 is YDEGEE. V lost 3 bases, J lost 3 bases, and 5 bases stayed unmatched. CDR3 DNA sequence: TGTGCCAGCAGCTCACAGGGGGGAGGCTACAATGAGCAGTTCTTC. It codes for CASSSQGGGYNEQFF.

The DNA of the CDR3 is TGTGCCAGCAGGGCCGGGACCCAGGGGGTTAATGAAAAACTGTTTTTT. It codes for CASRAGTQGVNEKLFF. The genes are TRBV27 and TRBJ1-4; 7 bases are a match to TRBD1. V shed 6 bases, J shed 4 bases, and the junction held 11 bases outside the gene matches. This CDR3 has 16 amino acids. The V gene's germline CDR1 is MNHEY and CDR2 SMNVEV (reference sequence).

This clonotype occurred a few times. The chain has TRBV27 and TRBJ1-5; a weak D match, TRBD1 (6 bases). The V gene's germline CDR1 is MNHEY and CDR2 SMNVEV (reference sequence). This CDR3 is built from 16 residues. With 3 bases removed from V and 1 base from J, the gap between germline ends came to 13 bases. This CDR3 reads CASSFGGQGSNQPQHF. Here the CDR3 DNA reads TGTGCCAGCAGTTTTGGGGGGCAGGGAAGCAATCAGCCCCAGCATTTT.

This clonotype has at least ten counts. V is TRBV5-1 and J is TRBJ2-7; D possibly matches TRBD1 or TRBD2 (5 bases each). V was trimmed by 0 bases and J by 0 bases, leaving 16 bases between them. CDR1 is SGHRS, CDR2 YFSETQ, per germline. The CDR3 runs to 17 residues. The CDR3 here is CASSLDSSGTASYEQYF. CDR3 sequence (DNA): TGCGCCAGCAGCTTGGACTCCTCCGGGACGGCCTCCTACGAGCAGTACTTC.

The rearrangement uses TRBV12-3 or TRBV12-4 and TRBJ2-3; D remains unclear. The CDR3 loop spans 12 amino acids. The V end was cut by 6 bases, the J end by 6 bases, with 10 bases between. CDR3 DNA sequence: TGTGCCAGCAGACTTAACATGGATACGCAGTATTTT. The encoded protein is CASRLNMDTQYF.

This clonotype appeared many times. This rearrangement joins TRBV11-3 to TRBJ2-3; D unclear. V was cut by 0 bases and J by 0 bases, with 13 bases left in between. The CDR3 is made up of 17 amino acids. Germline-derived CDR1 and CDR2 are SGHNT and YENEEA. The CDR3 nucleotides read TGTGCCAGCAGCTTAGATCTTACAGATAGTAGCACAGATACGCAGTATTTT. Encoded protein: CASSLDLTDSSTDTQYF.

As regards this clonotype: This may stem from a read error, because a much larger clone lies one nucleotide away. The J gene is TRBJ2-1, the V gene TRBV3-1, with TRBD2 matching 8 bases. The CDR3 has 15 residues. The germline V gene encodes CDR1 LGHDT and CDR2 YNNKEL (reference sequence). The CDR3 reads CASSQGAGANNEQLF. DNA for the CDR3: TGTGCCAGCAGCCAGGGAGCGGGAGCAAACAATGAGCAGCTCTTC.

This clonotype was found many times. The chain is built from TRBV7-8 and TRBJ2-7, with a weak D call TRBD2 (5 bases). Trimming stripped 5 bases from V and 6 bases from J, with 26 bases between. Germline V gene lookup returns CDR1 SGHVS and CDR2 FQNEAQ. This CDR3 has 17 amino acids. CDR3 residues: CASSRSGAFAGPPEQYF. Here the CDR3 DNA reads TGTGCCAGCAGCCGGAGCGGCGCCTTTGCGGGCCCACCCGAGCAGTACTTC.